These 6 T cell receptor beta chains were all obtained from the same sample, sequenced in a study of T cell responses to AZD1222 COVID-19 vaccine (dated by TCRdb to the early 2020s). What the time point label conveys for this sample: baseline before first vaccination. Library creation used the immunoSEQ multiplex PCR assay. Not all clones reach the TCRdb copy of this immuneACCESS table, which keeps in-frame sequences only. Checked studies attribute under half of the gap to unresolved V genes and leave the rest unexplained. The sample profile shows about 140,000 clones; about 92% of them were found once. Of the sample, about 3% is held by the ten largest clones. The starting material was peripheral blood, obtained on day 0 of AZD1222 vaccination. The receptors stem from an adult in good health.

The J gene is TRBJ2-5, the V gene TRBV5-1; D is ambiguous. This CDR3 has 14 amino acids. Germline V gives CDR1 SGHRS, CDR2 YFSETQ. V was pared by 4 bases and J by 3 bases, with 13 bases between. The CDR3 DNA follows: TGCGCCAGCAGCCTGCCCCCGGGCGAAGAGACCCAGTACTTC. Translating gives CASSLPPGEETQYF.

This chain connects TRBV6-1 to TRBJ1-2; TRBD1 might be the D (6 bases). The CDR3 covers 20 residues. The V gene lost 1 base and the J gene lost 2 bases, with 26 bases spanning the gap. Germline V gives CDR1 MNHNS, CDR2 SASEGT. DNA for the CDR3: TGTGCCAGCAGTGAAGGATTTGGGTTTTGGGGGACATTGGCAAACTATGGCTACACCTTC. It specifies CASSEGFGFWGTLANYGYTF.

The chain uses TRBV19 and TRBJ1-3; D may be TRBD1 (5 bases). Looked up from germline, CDR1 is LNHDA and CDR2 is SQIVND (reference sequence). Trimming removed 8 bases at V and 4 bases at J, with 15 bases between. CDR3 length: 14 residues. The CDR3 DNA sequence: TGTGCCAGTCGGGACCTCTTCACCGGAAACACCATATATTTT. Translation: CASRDLFTGNTIYF.

In this sample, this clone turned up once. V and J are TRBV4-3 and TRBJ2-7; 9 bases agree with TRBD2. V was clipped by 1 base and J by 3 bases; unmatched bases: 4. Germline values: CDR1 LGHNA, CDR2 YSLEER. This CDR3 comprises 15 residues. The CDR3: CASSQVPSGDYEQYF. Written as DNA, the CDR3 is TGCGCCAGCAGCCAAGTACCTAGCGGGGACTACGAGCAGTACTTC.

The J gene is TRBJ1-5, the V gene TRBV3-1 (or the pseudogene TRBV3-2), with D maybe TRBD1 (5 bases). Trimming shortened V by 3 bases and J by 0 bases, and 9 bases separated the two germline ends. The CDR3 has 15 residues. In germline, CDR1 is LGHDT, CDR2 YNNKEL (reference sequence). CDR3 in DNA: TGTGCCAGCAGCCAGGGACGGAATAGCAATCAGCCCCAGCATTTT. Translating gives CASSQGRNSNQPQHF.

This clone showed up just a few times. CDR3 sequence reads: CASSPRLFWGYGYTF. The CDR3 bases are TGTGCCAGTAGTCCGCGCTTGTTTTGGGGATATGGCTACACCTTC. The chain combines TRBV19 with TRBJ1-2; D is unresolved. This CDR3 is built from 15 residues. Germline loops: CDR1 LNHDA, CDR2 SQIVND (reference sequence). V lost 5 bases to trimming and J lost 5 bases, with 18 bases between them.